A selection of T cell receptor beta chains follows, all from one sample in a study of early T cells in non-severe SARS-CoV-2 infection. TCRdb reprocessed the 5' RACE reads with MiXCR, giving one entry per CDR3 protein. The sample lists about 55,000 distinct CDR3 sequences; just under 15% were seen once. The specimen comprised whole blood, sampled at baseline. All receptors derive from an adult who was a healthcare worker with PCR-confirmed SARS-CoV-2 infection or an uninfected control (not recorded which). Both conserved end residues are part of each CDR3. D genes are given only for firm matches. Expanded clones get a size class; other rows say once, few or many, or leave the size out.

>TRBD2|TRBV10-3|-|TRBJ2-3
CAITRGLAGTTDTQYF
TGTGCCATCACCCGAGGGCTAGCGGGGACCACAGATACGCAGTATTTT
>TRBD2|TRBV20-1|-|TRBJ2-2
CSASRGAGELFF
TGCAGTGCTAGCCGGGGGGCCGGGGAGCTGTTTTTT
>-|TRBV20-1|-|TRBJ1-6
CSARDGGSSPLHF
TGCAGTGCTAGAGATGGGGGTAGTTCACCCCTCCACTTT
>-|TRBV19|few|TRBJ2-2
CASSIVPRRDTGELFF
TGTGCCAGTAGTATAGTGCCTAGACGGGACACCGGGGAGCTGTTTTTT
>-|TRBV4-1|-|TRBJ2-6
CASSQDVGSSSGANVLTF
TGCGCCAGCAGCCAAGATGTGGGAAGTTCCTCTGGGGCCAACGTCCTGACTTTC
>-|TRBV29-1|-|TRBJ2-5
CSVDWQGTETQYF
TGCAGCGTTGACTGGCAGGGGACAGAGACCCAGTACTTC
>-|TRBV3-1|many|TRBJ2-7
CASSSRAPYEQYF
TGTGCCAGCAGCTCTCGGGCCCCCTACGAGCAGTACTTC
>TRBD2|TRBV5-6|few|TRBJ2-5
CASSWTSGETQYF
TGTGCCAGCAGCTGGACTAGCGGAGAGACCCAGTACTTC
>TRBD1|TRBV5-1|few|TRBJ1-1
CASSFLSQGATEAFF
TGCGCCAGCAGCTTCCTATCACAGGGGGCTACTGAAGCTTTCTTT
>-|TRBV7-8|-|TRBJ2-2
CASSLPTNTGELFF
TGTGCCAGCAGCCTACCTACGAACACCGGGGAGCTGTTTTTT
>-|TRBV24-1|many|TRBJ1-5
CATSDSRSRDNNQPQHF
TGTGCCACCAGTGATTCGAGATCCCGGGACAATAATCAGCCCCAGCATTTT
>-|TRBV7-9|few|TRBJ1-1
CASSSQGNTEAFF
TGTGCCAGCAGCTCACAGGGGAACACTGAAGCTTTCTTT
>-|TRBV28|few|TRBJ2-1
CASSLMGDSRELF
TGTGCCAGCAGTTTAATGGGGGATTCCCGGGAGCTCTTC
>TRBD2|TRBV7-2|many|TRBJ2-1
CASTTGGLHIIDEQFF
TGTGCCAGCACCACGGGGGGACTCCACATTATCGATGAGCAGTTCTTC
>-|TRBV7-2|few|TRBJ2-3
CASSGGRLGTDTQYF
TGTGCCAGCAGCGGAGGAAGGTTGGGCACAGATACGCAGTATTTT
>TRBD2|TRBV3-1|few|TRBJ2-3
CASSQDEREDFTDTQYF
TGTGCCAGCAGCCAAGATGAACGGGAGGATTTCACAGATACGCAGTATTTT
>TRBD1|TRBV29-1|medium-sized|TRBJ1-1
CSVNRGGTEAFF
TGCAGCGTTAACAGGGGTGGGACTGAAGCTTTCTTT
>-|TRBV5-1|-|TRBJ1-6
CASKVSHNSPLHF
TGCGCCAGCAAGGTCAGCCATAATTCACCCCTCCACTTT
>-|TRBV6-4|many|TRBJ2-6
CASSDNSGANVLTF
TGTGCCAGCAGTGACAACTCTGGGGCCAACGTCCTGACTTTC
>-|TRBV6-5|-|TRBJ2-1
CASSYSRAGVNEQFF
TGTGCCAGCAGTTACTCACGGGCAGGGGTCAATGAGCAGTTCTTC
>TRBD1|TRBV4-1|-|TRBJ1-2
CASSQDPLDRSIYGYTF
TGCGCCAGCAGCCAAGATCCCCTGGACAGGAGCATCTATGGCTACACCTTC
>-|TRBV6-2/TRBV6-3|few|TRBJ2-1
CASRDLGGRVSEQFF
TGTGCCAGCAGAGATTTGGGGGGACGAGTAAGTGAGCAGTTCTTC
>TRBD1|TRBV7-2|few|TRBJ1-6
CASSSQQGLTDSPLHF
TGTGCCAGCAGCTCTCAACAGGGGCTGACGGATTCACCCCTCCACTTT
>-|TRBV9|many|TRBJ2-5
CASSDRGQETQYF
TGTGCCAGCAGCGACCGGGGTCAAGAGACCCAGTACTTC
>-|TRBV18|-|TRBJ2-1
CASSPAENEQFF
TGTGCCAGCTCACCAGCAGAGAATGAGCAGTTCTTC
>-|TRBV20-1|many|TRBJ2-3
CSARGRRRQPTDTQYF
TGCAGTGCTAGAGGAAGGAGGAGACAGCCCACAGATACGCAGTATTTT
>TRBD1|TRBV5-1|-|TRBJ2-7
CASSEGATSEQYF
TGCGCCAGCAGCGAGGGGGCGACGTCCGAGCAGTACTTC
>TRBD2|TRBV6-2/TRBV6-3|-|TRBJ2-1
CASSSGTSGRRAHEQFF
TGTGCCAGCAGTTCAGGGACTAGCGGGAGGAGGGCCCATGAGCAGTTCTTC
>TRBD2|TRBV7-9|-|TRBJ2-1
CASSFNRASGYNEQFF
TGTGCCAGCAGCTTTAATAGGGCTAGCGGTTACAATGAGCAGTTCTTC
>-|TRBV27|-|TRBJ1-1
CASSLSGRSNTEAFF
TGTGCCAGCAGTTTATCAGGGCGATCGAACACTGAAGCTTTCTTT
>-|TRBV7-9|few|TRBJ2-2
CASRRERTGELFF
TGTGCCAGCAGGAGGGAACGAACCGGGGAGCTGTTTTTT
>TRBD2|TRBV5-5|-|TRBJ2-1
CASSSGLETYNEQFF
TGTGCCAGCAGCTCGGGACTAGAAACTTACAATGAGCAGTTCTTC
>TRBD2|TRBV7-9|many|TRBJ2-3
CASSLDLAGRGDTQYF
TGTGCCAGCAGCTTGGACCTAGCGGGTCGCGGAGATACGCAGTATTTT
>-|TRBV12-3/TRBV12-4|few|TRBJ1-5
CASTSDGVGNQPQHF
TGTGCCAGCACCTCCGACGGCGTGGGAAATCAGCCCCAGCATTTT
>-|TRBV7-9|many|TRBJ1-1
CASSPLEYRNTEAFF
TGTGCCAGCAGCCCTCTCGAGTACAGGAACACTGAAGCTTTCTTT
>TRBD1|TRBV6-1|-|TRBJ1-2
CASSEQGQGNNYGYTF
TGTGCCAGCAGTGAACAGGGACAGGGGAATAACTATGGCTACACCTTC
>TRBD1|TRBV5-1|few|TRBJ2-1
CASSLAGTDNEQFF
TGCGCCAGCAGCTTGGCAGGGACAGACAATGAGCAGTTCTTC
>-|TRBV12-3/TRBV12-4|many|TRBJ2-5
CASSFLRQETQYF
TGTGCCAGCAGTTTTCTCAGGCAAGAGACCCAGTACTTC
>-|TRBV29-1|few|TRBJ2-7
CSVVISYEQYF
TGCAGCGTAGTGATATCCTACGAGCAGTACTTC
>-|TRBV10-1|-|TRBJ1-6
CDCHFLHF
TGCGACTGCCATTTCCTCCACTTT
>-|TRBV20-1|many|TRBJ1-3
CSAPNPQGSGNTIYF
TGCAGTGCCCCAAACCCACAGGGTTCTGGAAACACCATATATTTT
>-|TRBV19|few|TRBJ2-2
CASSYTRQNTGELFF
TGTGCCAGTAGCTATACCCGACAGAACACCGGGGAGCTGTTTTTT
>-|TRBV11-2|-|TRBJ2-3
CASSLDLSTDTQYF
TGTGCCAGCAGCTTAGACCTATCCACAGATACGCAGTATTTT
>TRBD2|TRBV20-1|many|TRBJ2-5
CSAMGTSGEQETQYF
TGCAGTGCCATGGGGACTAGCGGGGAGCAAGAGACCCAGTACTTC
>-|TRBV15|-|TRBJ2-5
CATSRETGTAETQYF
TGTGCCACCAGCAGGGAAACCGGGACCGCGGAGACCCAGTACTTC
>TRBD2|TRBV5-4|few|TRBJ2-2
CASTRGLAGDTGELFF
TGTGCCAGCACCCGAGGGCTAGCGGGAGATACCGGGGAGCTGTTTTTT
>-|TRBV3-1|many|TRBJ1-1
CASSQSDPTEAFF
TGTGCCAGCAGCCAATCCGATCCCACTGAAGCTTTCTTT
>-|TRBV5-4|few|TRBJ2-1
CASSPRAYNEQFF
TGTGCCAGCAGCCCCCGAGCCTACAATGAGCAGTTCTTC
>TRBD1|TRBV18|few|TRBJ1-1
CASSPDRQTEAFF
TGTGCCAGCTCACCGGACAGGCAGACTGAAGCTTTCTTT
>TRBD2|TRBV20-1|medium-sized|TRBJ2-3
CSAPPLAGVADTQYF
TGCAGTGCCCCCCCTCTAGCGGGAGTTGCAGATACGCAGTATTTT
>-|TRBV5-5|few|TRBJ2-7
CASSFGAGNYEQYF
TGTGCCAGCAGCTTCGGGGCAGGCAACTACGAGCAGTACTTC
>-|TRBV5-4|-|TRBJ2-7
CASRQGGYEQYF
TGTGCCAGCAGACAGGGCGGTTACGAGCAGTACTTC
>-|TRBV5-4|few|TRBJ2-2
CASSSKAVTNTGELFF
TGTGCCAGCAGCAGTAAGGCGGTAACGAACACCGGGGAGCTGTTTTTT
>-|TRBV29-1|few|TRBJ2-3
CSIDSSVTQYF
TGCAGCATTGACTCCTCCGTTACGCAGTATTTT
>-|TRBV3-1|-|TRBJ1-2
CASSYNYGYTF
TGTGCCAGCAGCTATAACTATGGCTACACCTTC